The 24 T cell receptor beta chains below all came from one sample that was sequenced in a study of shared clonotypes between healthy human individuals. The table came from immunoSEQ multiplex PCR; TCRdb's copy has only in-frame clones and leaves some out. Of roughly 510,000 clones listed, roughly 79% are singletons. Sample: PBMCs. The receptor source for this set is a woman between 35 and 50 years old in good health. Some clones in this sample may be carry-over from other donors' samples.

This clone occurred a few times. This chain links TRBV15 with TRBJ2-3, with D perhaps matching TRBD1 (5 bases). The germline V gene encodes CDR1 LNHNV and CDR2 YYDKDF (reference sequence). V gave up 3 bases and J gave up 10 bases, with 20 bases separating them. This CDR3 spans 15 amino acids. CDR3 in amino acids: CATSRGLQGPMSQYF. CDR3 DNA: TGTGCCACCAGCAGGGGGCTTCAGGGCCCGATGTCGCAGTATTTT.

CDR3: CASSQDGGGPDTQYF. In nucleotides, the CDR3 is TGCGCCAGCAGCCAAGATGGGGGAGGGCCGGATACGCAGTATTTT. The chain uses TRBV4-3 and TRBJ2-3; 7 positions agree with TRBD2. The V gene end was trimmed by 0 bases and the J gene end by 6 bases; junction bases not matched to a gene: 6. CDR3 length: 15 amino acids. The V gene's germline CDR1 is LGHNA and CDR2 YSLEER.

This clone occurred many times. This chain links TRBV29-1 with TRBJ1-1; D unclear. Trimming shortened V by 4 bases and J by 3 bases, and 18 bases separated the two germline ends. The V gene's germline CDR1 is SQVTM and CDR2 ANQGSEA. CDR3 length: 15 amino acids. The CDR3 DNA reads TGCAGCGTTGCCCCGCATGGGGAGCGGGACACTGAAGCTTTCTTT. This encodes CSVAPHGERDTEAFF.

This clone was counted a few times. The chain joins TRBV19 to TRBJ1-5, with 7 bases identical to TRBD1. This CDR3 has 16 amino acids. With V trimmed by 5 bases and J by 0 bases, 7 bases remained unmatched. From germline, CDR1 is LNHDA and CDR2 SQIVND (reference sequence). This CDR3 is CASSWGTAHSNQPQHF. As DNA, the CDR3 is TGTGCCAGTAGTTGGGGGACAGCACATAGCAATCAGCCCCAGCATTTT.

The chain joins TRBV18 to TRBJ1-1, with 9 nucleotides matching TRBD1. Germline V gives CDR1 KGHSH, CDR2 LQKENI. Trimming at V came to 0 bases and at J to 5 bases, leaving 4 bases not matched to a gene. The CDR3 has 15 residues. CDR3 amino acids: CASSPPTGGRTEAFF. CDR3 DNA sequence: TGTGCCAGCTCACCACCCACAGGGGGCAGGACTGAAGCTTTCTTT.

The chain recombines TRBV6-1 with TRBJ1-1; D is unclear. The length of the CDR3 is 14 residues. Per germline, CDR1 MNHNS and CDR2 SASEGT. V was trimmed by 0 bases and J by 0 bases, leaving 5 bases between them. Here the CDR3 DNA reads TGTGCCAGCAGTGAAGCGCATCTGAACACTGAAGCTTTCTTT. Translated: CASSEAHLNTEAFF.

The chain has TRBV5-1 and TRBJ2-2, with a weak D call TRBD1 (7 bases). This CDR3 comprises 14 residues. CDR1 is SGHRS, CDR2 YFSETQ, per germline. Trimming took 4 bases from V and 5 from J, leaving 12 bases between them. CDR3 loop: CASSGGTDTGELFF. DNA for the CDR3: TGCGCCAGCAGCGGCGGGACAGATACCGGGGAGCTGTTTTTT.

CDR3 sequence: CAISDASAGETQYF. The CDR3 DNA reads as TGTGCCATCAGCGACGCCTCCGCGGGGGAGACCCAGTACTTC. The rearrangement joins TRBV10-3 to TRBJ2-5; a possible D gene is TRBD2 (6 bases). The germline V gene encodes CDR1 ENHRY and CDR2 SYGVKD. Trimming cost V 6 bases and J 5 bases, with 16 bases left between them. The CDR3 is 14 residues long.

The chain combines TRBV11-2 with TRBJ2-5; 9 bases are shared with TRBD2. V was pared by 2 bases and J by 4 bases, with 14 bases of the junction left unmatched. This CDR3 is built from 18 residues. Germline loops: CDR1 SGHAT, CDR2 FQNNGV. DNA of the CDR3: TGTGCCAGCAGCTTAAGGGCTAGCGGGGCGGTGCTGGGAGAGACCCAGTACTTC. Residues: CASSLRASGAVLGETQYF.

The chain combines TRBV10-1 with TRBJ2-1; TRBD2 aligns across 11 bases. Looked up from germline, CDR1 is WNHNN and CDR2 is SYGVQD (reference sequence). The CDR3 totals 21 residues. J gave up 7 bases and V 2 bases, and 22 bases lay outside the gene matches. CDR3 DNA: TGCGCCAGCAGTGAGCCCGGGGACGGCGGAATAGCGGGAGGGCCGGGGAATGAGCAGTTCTTC. As protein: CASSEPGDGGIAGGPGNEQFF.

J is TRBJ1-5 and V is TRBV6-4; 7 bases fit TRBD1. V shed 5 bases, J shed 6 bases, and the junction held 10 bases outside the gene matches. The CDR3 consists of 15 residues. CDR1 is MRHNA and CDR2 is SNTAGT in the germline V gene. The CDR3 protein is CASSPNDRVGQPQHF. DNA for the CDR3: TGTGCCAGCAGTCCAAATGACAGGGTTGGTCAGCCCCAGCATTTT.

The chain couples TRBV7-8 to TRBJ2-7; 8 positions agree with TRBD2. CDR3 length equals 13 residues. Germline values: CDR1 SGHVS, CDR2 FQNEAQ. V shed 4 bases, J shed 9 bases, and the junction held 8 bases outside the gene matches. In DNA form, the CDR3 reads TGTGCCAGCAGCTCTGAGACTAGCGAGGGGCAGTACTTC. Translation: CASSSETSEGQYF. The variable domain in full, with the rest retrieved from reference TRBV7-8 and TRBJ2-7, is GAGVSQSPRYKVAKRGQDVALRCDPISGHVSLFWYQQALGQGPEFLTYFQNEAQLDKSGLPSDRFFAERPEGSVSTLKIQRTQQEDSAVYLCASSSETSEGQYFGPGTRLTVT.

The chain carries TRBV7-2 and TRBJ1-5, with 7 bases matching TRBD1. CDR1 is SGHTA, CDR2 FQGNSA, per germline. With V trimmed by 5 bases and J by 4 bases, 5 bases remained unmatched. The CDR3 sequence is 14 residues long. CDR3 sequence: CASSAARGNQPQHF. For the CDR3, the DNA is TGTGCCAGCAGCGCGGCCAGGGGGAATCAGCCCCAGCATTTT.

The chain links TRBV7-3 to TRBJ1-2, with 7 bases identical to TRBD1. There are 16 residues in the CDR3. Germline CDR1 is SGHTA and CDR2 is FQGTGA. V shed 5 bases and J 0 bases; nucleotides not matched to a gene: 9. CDR3 region: CASSQGGPNSNYGYTF. The CDR3 nucleotides read TGTGCCAGCAGCCAGGGGGGACCCAACTCTAACTATGGCTACACCTTC.

The J gene is TRBJ2-5, the V gene TRBV6-6; tentatively, D is TRBD2 (6 bases). CDR1 and CDR2 (germline): MNHNY, SVGAGI (reference sequence). The CDR3 totals 14 residues. V lost 2 bases, J lost 0 bases, and 7 bases lay in between. The CDR3 DNA follows: TGTGCCAGCAGTTACCGGGACTACCAAGAGACCCAGTACTTC. Its translation is CASSYRDYQETQYF.

The chain has TRBV30 and TRBJ2-5, with TRBD2 identical over 9 bases. The tail of the sequence fits TRBJ2-7 better, so the J call may be wrong. The germline CDR1 and CDR2 sequences are GTSNPN and SVGIG (reference sequence). The CDR3 sequence is 15 residues long. This chain's CDR3 is CAWSVGSGGLYEQYF. CDR3 nucleotide sequence: TGTGCCTGGAGTGTAGGTAGCGGGGGACTCTACGAGCAGTACTTC.

The chain employs TRBV14 and TRBJ1-2, with D possibly being TRBD1 (5 bases). The CDR3 covers 13 residues. Trimming left V 4 bases short and J 8 bases short, with 14 bases between. Germline CDR1 is SGHDN and CDR2 is FVKESK. Here the CDR3 reads CASSLGRVGGYTF. CDR3 DNA: TGTGCCAGCAGCCTAGGCAGGGTCGGCGGCTACACCTTC.

On this clone: One end of the junction varies from germline; a read error may be responsible. The CDR3 DNA reads TGCAGCGTTGAAGATACAGGGGGGGAAGAGAACCAGTACTTC. Residues: CSVEDTGGEENQYF. The chain employs TRBV29-1 and TRBJ2-5; a weak D match, TRBD1 (8 bases). This CDR3 is 14 amino acids long. The V gene's germline CDR1 is SQVTM and CDR2 ANQGSEA.

A few counts support this clone. The V gene is TRBV4-2, the J gene TRBJ2-7; the D is unclear. Germline CDR1 and CDR2: LGHNA and YNFKEQ. The CDR3 spans 13 residues. V was cut by 4 bases and J by 0 bases, with 7 bases left in between. The CDR3 reads CASSLSHSYEQYF. Here the CDR3 DNA reads TGTGCCAGCAGCCTGAGCCACTCCTACGAGCAGTACTTC.

The chain has TRBV2 and TRBJ2-7, with a weak D call TRBD2 (6 bases). The germline gives CDR1 SNHLY, CDR2 FYNNEI. The CDR3 extends over 15 amino acids. The germline V and J ends were trimmed by 6 bases and 3 bases, with 18 bases remaining between them. In DNA, the CDR3 is TGTGCCAGCAGGGGTGGCAGCGGGTTACACTACGAGCAGTACTTC. It is translated as CASRGGSGLHYEQYF.

This rearrangement joins TRBV18 to TRBJ2-2, with D perhaps TRBD2 (5 bases). This CDR3 has 14 residues. The germline V gene has CDR1 KGHSH and CDR2 LQKENI. Trimming shortened V by 5 bases and J by 7 bases, and 14 bases separated the two germline ends. This chain's CDR3 is CASSNPVGGGELFF. CDR3 DNA sequence: TGTGCCAGCTCAAACCCAGTCGGAGGCGGGGAGCTGTTTTTT.

The gene calls are TRBV9 and TRBJ2-1; D tentatively fits TRBD1 or TRBD2 (5 bases each). CDR1 is SGDLS and CDR2 is YYNGEE in the germline V gene. The CDR3 extends over 15 amino acids. Trimming shortened V by 4 bases and J by 5 bases, and 16 bases separated the two germline ends. In nucleotides, the CDR3 is TGTGCCAGCAGCAATGGGGCGGGCCTAGACAATGAGCAGTTCTTC. This translates into CASSNGAGLDNEQFF.

The chain combines TRBV6-5 with TRBJ2-1; TRBD2 might be the D (5 bases). V was trimmed by 6 bases and J by 4 bases, leaving 16 bases between them. The CDR3 is 15 residues long. Germline lookup yields CDR1 MNHEY and CDR2 SVGAGI. Written as DNA, the CDR3 is TGTGCCAGCAGCCCCCGGGCGGGTGGTTACAATGAGCAGTTCTTC. Its protein product is CASSPRAGGYNEQFF.

This chain uses TRBV7-2 with TRBJ2-1, with 14 bases that match TRBD2. This CDR3 is 15 amino acids long. Trimming removed 2 bases from V and 14 bases from J; junction bases left unmatched: 8. Germline CDR1 SGHTA, CDR2 FQGNSA. The CDR3 loop is CASSLSGLAGVGEFF. The CDR3 DNA follows: TGTGCCAGCAGCTTATCGGGACTAGCGGGAGTAGGTGAGTTCTTC.